The clone carrying this T cell receptor (beta chain) was picked up a small number of times. For the second PCR, which ran for roughly 7 to 11 cycles, a sample-barcoded 5' primer and a J-beta primer mix were used. TCRdb recomputed calls from the 5' RACE reads with MiXCR, one row per CDR3 protein. This table holds about 800,000 distinct CDR3 sequences, about 25% found once. The source of the sample is a study of blood T cells in healthy people across ages. The V gene's germline CDR1 is DFQATT and CDR2 SNEGSKA (reference sequence). The length of the CDR3 is 15 residues. V was shortened by 0 bases and J by 6 bases, with 18 bases between the two germline ends. These sequences were also reported in another study, on T cells of mothers and their children. That paper notes: The extracted RNA was employed in its entirety for cDNA synthesis, at roughly 1.6 ug per 15 ul.

This receptor was obtained from a boy between 5 and 17 years old in good health. V is TRBV20-1 and J is TRBJ2-7; the D gene is possibly TRBD2 (6 bases). Sequenced input: blood. The CDR3 sequence is CSARDPQGGSTEQYF. The CDR3 DNA is TGCAGTGCTAGAGATCCCCAGGGAGGAAGTACCGAGCAGTACTTC.